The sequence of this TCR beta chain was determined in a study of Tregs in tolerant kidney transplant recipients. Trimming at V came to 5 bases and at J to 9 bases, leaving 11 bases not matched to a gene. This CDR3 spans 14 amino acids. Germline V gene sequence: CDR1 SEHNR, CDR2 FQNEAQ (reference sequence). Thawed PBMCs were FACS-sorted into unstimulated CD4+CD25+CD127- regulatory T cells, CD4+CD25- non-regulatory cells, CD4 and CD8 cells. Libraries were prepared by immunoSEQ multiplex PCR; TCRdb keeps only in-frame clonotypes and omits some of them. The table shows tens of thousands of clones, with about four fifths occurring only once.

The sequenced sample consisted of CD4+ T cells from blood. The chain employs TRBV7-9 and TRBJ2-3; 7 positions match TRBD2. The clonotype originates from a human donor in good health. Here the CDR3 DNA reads TGTGCCAGCAGCCCCCGTAGGAGCGGGGTGACGCAGTATTTT. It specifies CASSPRRSGVTQYF.